This TCR beta chain was captured by sequencing in a study of cytomegalovirus exposure and HLA in healthy donors (dated by TCRdb to 2015 to 2018). For the wider study: According to an earlier analysis of a few hundred of the donors, 150 million to 200 million T cells yielded some 120 million unique TCR beta sequences and 276 Gb of sequence data. About 280 gigabases of sequencing data and 70 million to 100 million unique TCR sequences made up an early release that covered several hundred HLA-typed donors. The genetic ancestry cluster associated with self-reported Caucasian donors included around 76% of the roughly 380 genotyped donors. The aim of the study was to test whether cataloging public T cell receptors could identify signatures of past pathogen exposure. The study profiled the T cell repertoires of fewer than 850 subjects by immunosequencing and related them to cytomegalovirus serostatus. In addition to the first cohort of several hundred subjects, a separate validation cohort of some 120 different subjects was used. To predict cytomegalovirus infection status, the study combined high-throughput TCR immunosequencing, statistical association of individual TCRs with disease status, and machine learning. A later analysis re-examined previously published TCR beta repertoires from over 500 donors and added high-resolution HLA genotyping to investigate patterns of TCR occurrence. The later analysis used no new phenotypic data to find candidate immune exposures, relying instead on TCR beta sequences and their occurrence across donors. In an earlier analysis of 587 of the donors, high-throughput TCR beta sequencing was used to judge whether each TCR beta V gene segment behaved as functional or pseudogenic. Alongside the repertoire data, information on donor age, sex, ethnicity and CMV serostatus was compiled. A later genetic analysis took genome-wide SNP genotypes for about 55% of the roughly 700 donors and used that subset as a discovery cohort. Every repertoire in the discovery cohort had been generated on one and the same sequencing platform. Class I and class II HLA loci were covered by the typing at four-digit resolution. Typing coverage differed by locus: A, B, C, DRB1 and DQB1 were typed in about 629-630 donors, DQA1 in about 500, DPA1 in some 570, and DPB1 in just under 490. Because of strong linkage in the cohort, roughly five DR-DQ haplotypes were treated as single units for association and clustering. Among 300 to 500 genotyped donors of the cohort, an average of around 250,000 unique TCR beta nucleotide sequences was sequenced per donor, of which roughly 18% were non-productive. Beyond this particular receptor, the publication reports: Presence/absence analyses assumed roughly uniform sequencing depth across donors, an assumption that may not hold. In a later analysis, most CMV-associated TCR beta chains were found to appear HLA-restricted, with HLA associations seemingly driven largely by CMV exposure. According to a later analysis, parvovirus B19, influenza, CMV and Epstein-Barr virus appeared linked to several top co-occurrence clusters. Compared with equally common non-associated chains, HLA-associated TCR beta chains in a later analysis were more clonally expanded and had lower generation probabilities. An earlier analysis of approximately 600 of the donors showed that most TCR beta V segments appeared in productive rearrangements either about 87% or about 30% of the time, which broadly matched IMGT annotations. A later analysis associated 15,000 or so TCR beta sequences with specific HLA alleles at a false discovery rate of 0.05. The study listed 150 to 200 TCR beta chains as associated with cytomegalovirus. A cluster of highly shared sequence variants was judged likely to be a technical artifact of the sequencing pipeline. CMV serostatus was the only immune exposure information available for the cohort. A later genetic analysis associated a missense DCLRE1C variant with V-gene and J-gene trimming of TCR beta chains, and an independent cohort replicated the association. Compared with the 666-donor mean, donors in an Asian-associated ancestry cluster had fewer N-insertions in productive TCRs, according to a later genetic analysis. In both the original and validation cohorts, the classifier was reported to diagnose cytomegalovirus status with high specificity and sensitivity. HLA typing was unavailable for some donors at each locus, so association tests used only the typed subset. A few of the identified cytomegalovirus-associated TCR beta chains were confirmed in vitro to be specific for cytomegalovirus antigens. Over 15 rarely observed V segments, including chromosome 9 orphons, were excluded from the earlier analysis of about 610 of the donors because counts were too low. Only TCR beta chains were sequenced in this cohort, and the absence of alpha or paired-chain data limited detectable features. Most TCR sequences were observed very rarely across donors, whereas some public TCRs were present in many individuals. A further reported finding was that TCR beta sequences accurately predicted the HLA-A and HLA-B alleles for most subjects in the first cohort. Linkage disequilibrium might explain the correlated functional status among segregating V segments, but an unknown experimental factor could not be excluded. The 87-base-pair reads could not distinguish some IMGT-functional V segments, including TRBV6-2 and TRBV6-3, so those segments were excluded. The authors suggested that the approach could potentially be extended to other disease states and immunological phenotypes. Strong co-occurrence of HLA alleles, especially DR and DQ, made assigning TCR associations to individual alleles difficult. In a later analysis, the rate of TCR association differed among HLA loci, with DRB1 alleles having the most associated TCRs and HLA-C alleles having the fewest.

To note about this clone: The antigen it recognizes is unknown. Per-base qualities were not stored, and no clone one base away is much larger.

The cohort comprised some 730 healthy bone marrow donors. At the time of sampling, all cohort members were nominally healthy, though unrecorded immune exposures were likely present. Of the 690 or so cohort members, 250 to 300 had positive CMV serostatus and 350 to 450 had negative CMV serostatus, and CMV serostatus was not recorded for the donor. A peripheral blood sample was provided by each donor, and peripheral blood mononuclear cells were used for TCR beta sequencing. Genomic DNA was extracted from the blood cell samples with the Qiagen DNeasy Blood Extraction Kit. V ends up 4 bases short and J 2 bases short, with an unmatched junction base count of 10. The CDR3 goes from the cysteine to the phenylalanine over 17 residues. CDR3 DNA is the only sequence kept; it has 51 bases, read in frame from the first base. The CDR1 and CDR2 encoded by the germline V gene are SNHLY and FYNNEI. The method was the immunoSEQ multiplex PCR assay. A mixture of 60 forward primers for TCR Vbeta segments and 13 reverse primers for TCR Jbeta segments was used in the multiplex PCR. A multiplex PCR assay on genomic DNA amplified the CDR3 region of rearranged TCR beta genes. The amplified TCR beta libraries were sequenced on the Illumina HiSeq System as 87-base-pair reads. The original methods were these. Across the roughly 600 repertoires, a later analysis counted some 80 million unique TCR beta chains, around 11 million of which were shared by at least two donors. To remove PCR and sequencing errors, raw reads were error-corrected and collapsed into unique sequences using a nearest-neighbor algorithm that merged closely related sequences. To assign V, D and J gene segments, CDR3 sequences were aligned to IMGT reference sequences. For a sequence to be retained, at least a six-nucleotide match to both a V gene segment and a J gene segment was required. A rearrangement counted as productive if the CDR3 had no stop codons and remained in frame with V and J, and every other rearrangement counted as non-productive. Following IMGT convention, CDR3 was defined as the stretch from the second conserved V-encoded cysteine up to the conserved J-encoded phenylalanine. The earlier analysis of about 560 of the donors excluded any sequence lacking an unambiguous match to a single V gene segment. In an earlier analysis of approximately 610 of the donors, V segments were called functional above 56.7% productive rearrangements and were called segregating when the between-donor standard deviation exceeded 5%. A statistical classification framework was developed to diagnose cytomegalovirus status using the catalog of TCR beta chain sequences. In a later analysis, TCR nucleotide sequences were compared against IMGT/GENE-DB human TR gene sequences so that V and J genes could be assigned. A later analysis assigned CDR3 sequences and most-parsimonious VDJ recombination scenarios with the TCRdist pipeline. A later analysis defined each TCR beta chain by its CDR3 amino acid sequence plus V-gene family, and excluded reads lacking a unique V-gene family. A later analysis removed over 500 highly shared, low-generation-probability nucleotide sequences to deal with suspected cross-contamination and a sequencing artifact. For each public chain, a later analysis derived a clonal expansion index from normalized ranks of inferred template counts within each repertoire. A later analysis computed generation probabilities with a VDJ recombination model fitted to out-of-frame rearrangements, and checked the results against IGoR. Hypergeometric tests were used in a later analysis to score TCR-TCR, TCR-HLA and TCR-CMV co-occurrence, with a repertoire-size bias correction applied to the TCR pairs. False discovery rates were estimated in a later analysis by permuting HLA or CMV assignments 20 times. In a later analysis, co-occurring TCRs were grouped with DBSCAN, and TCRdist sequence similarity was added when clustering was performed within HLA-allele-positive subsets. Repertoires with fewer than 30,000 or more than 120,000 public chains, plus five repertoires with anomalous nucleotide sharing, were excluded from co-occurrence clustering. This is the immuneACCESS table as TCRdb keeps it, with only in-frame sequences that have V and J called. A part of the clones is gone; compared with another copy, unresolved V genes explain less than half, and the rest is unexplained. That table supplies the V and J calls and clone size; D and trimming were determined from the DNA. Present in this sample are some 100,000 clones, around three quarters of which were seen just once. Clones ranked in the top ten supply approximately 2% of the sample.

The chain joins TRBV2 to TRBJ1-4; a stretch of 7 junction bases matches TRBD1. The sequenced material came from PBMCs. The sequence was collected from a human donor in good health. The DNA sequence is TGTGCCAGCAGTGTGGACAGGTTGGATGACACTAATGAAAAACTGTTTTTT. This sequence encodes CASSVDRLDDTNEKLFF.